The 31 T cell receptor beta chains below were found in one sample sequenced in a study of cytomegalovirus exposure and HLA in healthy donors. The PCR was carried out with 60 Vbeta primers and 13 Jbeta primers. Assay used: immunoSEQ multiplex PCR; TCRdb lists only in-frame clones, some missing. The sample's table shows some 83,000 clones. Source material: PBMCs. The receptors were sampled from a woman in her twenties or thirties in good health and CMV-seronegative.

This chain uses TRBV19 with TRBJ2-7; 9 bases align to TRBD1. The J segment lost 5 bases and the V segment lost 4 bases, leaving 9 bases of the junction unmatched. The length of the CDR3 is 15 residues. Per germline, CDR1 LNHDA and CDR2 SQIVND (reference sequence). CDR3 DNA sequence: TGTGCCAGTAGTACACCCGGGACAGGGAGTAACGAGCAGTACTTC. It translates to CASSTPGTGSNEQYF.

The chain carries TRBV10-3 and TRBJ1-2, with D possibly being TRBD1 (6 bases). The V end lost 4 bases, the J end lost 0 bases, and 15 bases lay between the germline ends. There are 16 residues in the CDR3. Looked up from germline, CDR1 is ENHRY and CDR2 is SYGVKD. CDR3 loop: CAISGEQGRANYGYTF. Here the CDR3 DNA reads TGTGCCATCAGTGGGGAACAGGGACGAGCTAACTATGGCTACACCTTC.

The rearrangement links TRBV2 to TRBJ2-7; 9 bases map to TRBD1. The CDR3 is 14 residues long. Germline values: CDR1 SNHLY, CDR2 FYNNEI. J gave up 2 bases and V 5 bases, and 4 bases lay outside the gene matches. In DNA form, the CDR3 reads TGTGCCAGCAGTACAGGGGGCGGGGCCTACGAGCAGTACTTC. Amino acids: CASSTGGGAYEQYF.

The V and J genes are TRBV6-1 and TRBJ1-2; TRBD1 aligns across 8 bases. J lost 3 bases, V lost 7 bases, and 10 bases had no gene match. The CDR3 has 15 amino acids. Germline assignment: CDR1 MNHNS and CDR2 SASEGT. CDR3 residues: CASTIGTGTHYGYTF. The CDR3 DNA reads TGTGCCAGCACCATTGGGACAGGCACACACTATGGCTACACCTTC.

The chain combines TRBV2 with TRBJ2-1, with 8 nucleotides matching TRBD2. The germline gives CDR1 SNHLY, CDR2 FYNNEI. The CDR3 has 14 residues. The ends lost 4 bases at V and 7 bases at J; junction bases unmatched: 6. For the CDR3, the DNA is TGTGCCAGCAGTGTTAGGACTAGCTTAAATGAGCAGTTCTTC. Translation gives CASSVRTSLNEQFF.

This chain joins TRBV7-9 and TRBJ2-3; no clear D. The length of the CDR3 is 14 residues. The V end was cut by 3 bases, the J end by 0 bases, with 7 bases between. In germline, CDR1 is SEHNR, CDR2 FQNEAQ (reference sequence). In DNA, the CDR3 is TGTGCCAGCAGCTTTGGCCCAAGCACAGATACGCAGTATTTT. It is translated as CASSFGPSTDTQYF.

V gene TRBV6-5 combines with J gene TRBJ1-4, with D perhaps matching TRBD1 (5 bases). V lost 0 bases to trimming and J lost 8 bases, with 10 bases between them. This CDR3 spans 14 amino acids. Germline V gene lookup returns CDR1 MNHEY and CDR2 SVGAGI. Here the CDR3 reads CASSYSAGNEKLFF. CDR3 nucleotides: TGTGCCAGCAGTTACTCGGCAGGGAACGAAAAACTGTTTTTT.

V usage is TRBV5-4 and J usage is TRBJ1-2; D not resolved. Germline CDR1 SGHNT, CDR2 YYREEE (reference sequence). The ends were cut back, 5 bases at V and 5 bases at J, with 10 bases in the middle. This CDR3 is built from 12 residues. DNA of the CDR3: TGTGCCAGCAGTTGGGAGGCGTATGGCTACACCTTC. Its translation: CASSWEAYGYTF.

For this clone: In the same sample, other DNA sequences code for this CDR3. The chain links TRBV19 to TRBJ1-5; D is uncertain. Trimming took off 2 bases at V and 7 bases at J, with 9 bases between the two ends. This CDR3 comprises 13 residues. The germline CDR1 and CDR2 sequences are LNHDA and SQIVND (reference sequence). The CDR3 sequence: CASSIPGQQPQHF. CDR3 sequence (DNA): TGTGCCAGTAGTATACCGGGTCAACAGCCCCAGCATTTT.

The chain couples TRBV2 to TRBJ1-2; the D is unclear. This CDR3 spans 13 amino acids. Per germline, CDR1 SNHLY and CDR2 FYNNEI. Trimming took off 6 bases at V and 4 bases at J, with 12 bases between the two ends. The CDR3 DNA reads as TGTGCCAGCAGCGGCGGGGTGGGCTATGGCTACACCTTC. It is translated as CASSGGVGYGYTF.

The V and J genes are TRBV30 and TRBJ2-5; no firm D call. This CDR3 has 13 residues. Per germline, CDR1 GTSNPN and CDR2 SVGIG (reference sequence). Deletions cut 3 bases from V and 1 base from J, with 9 bases between. The CDR3 region is CAWRSVPQETQYF. CDR3 DNA sequence: TGTGCCTGGAGATCGGTTCCCCAAGAGACCCAGTACTTC.

CDR3 nucleotides: TGTGCCAGCAGCCCCGGGAGTGACAATGAGCAGTTCTTC. Protein product: CASSPGSDNEQFF. This chain connects TRBV9 to TRBJ2-1, with a tentative D call TRBD2 (6 bases). CDR1 and CDR2 (germline): SGDLS, YYNGEE. The CDR3 runs to 13 residues. Trimming removed 4 bases from V and 5 bases from J, with 10 bases in between.

This chain joins TRBV28 and TRBJ2-7; D is perhaps TRBD1 (5 bases). Germline V gives CDR1 MDHEN, CDR2 SYDVKM. This CDR3 spans 13 amino acids. V was pared by 4 bases and J by 5 bases, with 12 bases between. CDR3 sequence (DNA): TGTGCCAGCAGTTCGACAGTTCTCAACGAGCAGTACTTC. Protein sequence: CASSSTVLNEQYF. Full variable domain (outside the CDR3, taken from reference TRBV28 and TRBJ2-7): DVKVTQSSRYLVKRTGEKVFLECVQDMDHENMFWYRQDPGLGLRLIYFSYDVKMKEKGDIPEGYSVSREKKERFSLILESASTNQTSMYLCASSSTVLNEQYFGPGTRLTVT.

The chain recombines TRBV30 with TRBJ2-5; D unclear. With the DNA end fitting TRBJ2-7 better, the J assignment may be wrong. The CDR3 length is 11 residues. Germline V gene lookup returns CDR1 GTSNPN and CDR2 SVGIG (reference sequence). CDR3 nucleotides: TGTGCCTGGAGTGAAGGACACGAGCAGTACTTC. Its protein is CAWSEGHEQYF.

CDR3 coding DNA: TGTGCCAGCAGCCAGGACAGGGGACAAGACAGGTATACGCAGTATTTT. Encoded protein: CASSQDRGQDRYTQYF. V gene TRBV25-1 combines with J gene TRBJ2-3; 9 nucleotides align to TRBD1. The CDR3 is 16 amino acids. V dropped 6 bases and J dropped 7; count of bases not matched to a gene: 14. CDR1 is MGHDK and CDR2 is SYGVNS in the germline V gene.

This rearrangement joins TRBV9 to TRBJ1-1, with TRBD1 as a possible D gene (6 bases). Germline CDR1 SGDLS, CDR2 YYNGEE. The CDR3 spans 15 residues. V lost 6 bases to trimming and J lost 1 base, with 16 bases between them. The CDR3 loop reads CASTPGGRGNTEAFF. The CDR3 DNA reads as TGTGCCAGCACCCCTGGGGGCCGAGGGAACACTGAAGCTTTCTTT.

V usage is TRBV18 and J usage is TRBJ2-1, with TRBD1 as a possible D gene (6 bases). Trimming cost V 4 bases and J 6 bases, with 13 bases left between them. Per the germline V gene, CDR1 is KGHSH and CDR2 is LQKENI. This CDR3 comprises 14 residues. The CDR3, as DNA: TGTGCCAGCTCACAACAGGGAAGTGGCAATGAGCAGTTCTTC. Amino acid sequence: CASSQQGSGNEQFF.

The chain employs TRBV4-1 and TRBJ1-2; weak D call: TRBD1 (5 bases). V was clipped by 6 bases and J by 5 bases, with 13 bases between them. This CDR3 comprises 13 residues. Germline V lookup: CDR1 MGHRA, CDR2 YSYEKL. CDR3: CASSQDTRYGYTF. The CDR3 DNA reads TGCGCCAGCAGTCAGGACACCCGGTATGGCTACACCTTC.

The V call is TRBV5-5, the J call TRBJ2-7; TRBD1 is a possible D gene (5 bases). The CDR3 covers 14 residues. Trimming stripped 0 bases from V and 2 bases from J, with 9 bases between. Germline loops: CDR1 SGHKS, CDR2 YYEKEE (reference sequence). CDR3 DNA sequence: TGTGCCAGCAGCTTGGGGGGCAGCACCTACGAGCAGTACTTC. Protein: CASSLGGSTYEQYF.

The chain employs TRBV2 and TRBJ1-1; 7 bases are a match to TRBD1. CDR1 is SNHLY and CDR2 is FYNNEI in the germline V gene. This CDR3 comprises 15 residues. Losses at the gene ends were 6 bases for V and 1 base for J; bases not matched to a gene: 8. The CDR3 is CASRLDRTSNTEAFF. The CDR3 DNA reads as TGTGCCAGCAGACTGGACAGGACCTCGAACACTGAAGCTTTCTTT. The full variable domain, with the rest looked up from reference TRBV2 and TRBJ1-1, is EPEVTQTPSHQVTQMGQEVILRCVPISNHLYFYWYRQILGQKVEFLVSFYNNEISEKSEIFDDQFSVERPDGSNFTLKIRSTKLEDSAMYFCASRLDRTSNTEAFFGQGTRLTVV.

The rearrangement uses TRBV6-6 and TRBJ1-3; 7 nucleotides match TRBD1. The germline CDR1 and CDR2 sequences are MNHNY and SVGAGI (reference sequence). CDR3 length equals 14 residues. The J segment lost 8 bases and the V segment lost 5 bases, leaving 9 bases of the junction unmatched. CDR3 sequence reads: CASSPGTADDTIYF. CDR3 DNA: TGTGCCAGCAGTCCCGGGACAGCAGACGACACCATATATTTT.

This chain's CDR3 is CASSLPQRREPQHF. CDR3 nucleotide sequence: TGTGCCAGCAGTTTACCCCAGCGTAGAGAGCCCCAGCATTTT. The rearrangement joins TRBV28 to TRBJ1-5; no reliable D call. CDR3 length: 14 amino acids. CDR1 MDHEN and CDR2 SYDVKM come from the germline V gene. V lost 2 bases, J lost 8 bases, and 13 bases lay in between.

CDR3 in amino acids: CASSLGMGQGGYEQYF. CDR3 bases: TGTGCCAGCAGCTTAGGCATGGGACAGGGAGGGTACGAGCAGTACTTC. The chain combines TRBV11-2 with TRBJ2-7, with 9 bases matching TRBD1. With V trimmed by 1 base and J by 4 bases, 8 bases remained unmatched. This CDR3 spans 16 amino acids. Germline V gives CDR1 SGHAT, CDR2 FQNNGV.

The chain carries TRBV16 and TRBJ2-3, with 8 bases identical to TRBD2. CDR1 KGHSY and CDR2 FQNENV come from the germline V gene. This CDR3 spans 15 amino acids. J was trimmed by 2 bases and V by 4 bases; bases with no gene match: 5. The CDR3 DNA is TGTGCCAGCAGCCGAGCGGGGGACTACACAGATACGCAGTATTTT. This codes for CASSRAGDYTDTQYF.

CDR3 coding DNA: TGTGCCAGCAGCCGACGGGGGGATGAGACCCAGTACTTC. Translated, it gives CASSRRGDETQYF. The chain couples TRBV7-9 to TRBJ2-5; 7 bases align to TRBD2. V was pared by 5 bases and J by 5 bases, with 5 bases of the junction left unmatched. Germline V gene data show CDR1 as SEHNR and CDR2 as FQNEAQ (reference sequence). There are 13 residues in the CDR3. The variable domain in full, completed from reference TRBV7-9 and TRBJ2-5, reads DTGVSQNPRHKITKRGQNVTFRCDPISEHNRLYWYRQTLGQGPEFLTYFQNEAQLEKSRLLSDRFSAERPKGSFSTLEIQRTEQGDSAMYLCASSRRGDETQYFGPGTRLLVL.

J is TRBJ1-5 and V is TRBV30, with no clear D. The CDR3 covers 13 residues. Trimming cost V 1 base and J 0 bases, with 4 bases left between them. Germline CDR1 is GTSNPN and CDR2 is SVGIG (reference sequence). CDR3 nucleotides: TGTGCCTGGAGTGGGAGTAGCAATCAGCCCCAGCATTTT. Protein: CAWSGSSNQPQHF. Full variable domain (remainder filled in from reference TRBV30 and TRBJ1-5): SQTIHQWPATLVQPVGSPLSLECTVEGTSNPNLYWYRQAAGRGLQLLFYSVGIGQISSEVPQNLSASRPQDRQFILSSKKLLLSDSGFYLCAWSGSSNQPQHFGDGTRLSIL.

The CDR3 coding sequence is TGCGCCAGCAGTAAGCAGTTAGGGGGTAGGGTCGACGAGCAGTACTTC. It translates to CASSKQLGGRVDEQYF. The chain combines TRBV5-1 with TRBJ2-7; a weak D match, TRBD1 (6 bases). The CDR3 totals 16 residues. V was pared by 5 bases and J by 5 bases, with 23 bases between. Germline-derived CDR1 and CDR2 are SGHRS and YFSETQ.

The chain employs TRBV7-9 and TRBJ1-1; D not certain. Trimming removed 2 bases from V and 2 bases from J, with 9 bases in between. CDR1 SEHNR and CDR2 FQNEAQ come from the germline V gene (reference sequence). This CDR3 spans 14 amino acids. CDR3 bases: TGTGCCAGCAGCTTACGTGCAGAAAACACTGAAGCTTTCTTT. Amino acid sequence: CASSLRAENTEAFF.

V usage is TRBV10-2 and J usage is TRBJ1-2; a weak D match, TRBD1 (5 bases). CDR1 and CDR2 from the germline V gene are WSHSY and SAAADI. This CDR3 is built from 14 residues. Trimming took off 0 bases at V and 7 bases at J, with 12 bases between the two ends. Here the CDR3 reads CASSESRQGGGYTF. For the CDR3, the DNA is TGCGCCAGCAGTGAGTCGAGGCAGGGAGGTGGCTACACCTTC.

V is TRBV10-1 and J is TRBJ2-3, with TRBD1 matching 9 bases. J lost 1 base, V lost 1 base, and 3 bases had no gene match. CDR3 length: 16 residues. Germline lookup yields CDR1 WNHNN and CDR2 SYGVQD (reference sequence). This chain's CDR3 is CASSELRTGGTDTQYF. CDR3 nucleotides: TGCGCCAGCAGTGAGTTGAGGACAGGGGGCACAGATACGCAGTATTTT.

This rearrangement joins TRBV19 to TRBJ1-1, with D unclear. Trimming shortened V by 7 bases and J by 5 bases, and 14 bases separated the two germline ends. CDR3 size: 13 residues. Germline lookup yields CDR1 LNHDA and CDR2 SQIVND (reference sequence). Here the CDR3 DNA reads TGTGCCAGTAACCCGGGAGGACTAACTGAAGCTTTCTTT. Amino acids: CASNPGGLTEAFF. Complete variable domain (other parts from reference TRBV19 and TRBJ1-1): DGGITQSPKYLFRKEGQNVTLSCEQNLNHDAMYWYRQDPGQGLRLIYYSQIVNDFQKGDIAEGYSVSREKKESFPLTVTSAQKNPTAFYLCASNPGGLTEAFFGQGTRLTVV.